Each of the 27 T cell receptor beta chains below was sequenced from the same sample in a study of T cells in Graves' hyperthyroidism and ophthalmopathy. The investigators amplified TCR beta CDR3 regions from RNA transcripts. The HTBI primer set was used in a first-round RT-PCR of the TCR CDR3. TCRdb re-derived calls from the multiplex PCR reads in MiXCR, one entry per CDR3 protein. Of 550,000 to 800,000 distinct CDR3 sequences in the sample, around 15% are singletons; the top ten hold roughly 16%. The specimen sequenced was blood. The source of these receptors is a man in his forties or fifties with Graves' hyperthyroidism.

The table lists this clonotype with many counts. V gene TRBV2 combines with J gene TRBJ2-3, with TRBD1 matching 11 bases. This CDR3 is built from 13 residues. Germline CDR1 reads SNHLY; CDR2 reads FYNNEI. Germline trimming cut 9 bases from V and 6 bases from J; bases unmatched to any gene: 5. The CDR3 reads CARGTGGTDTQYF. The CDR3 nucleotides are TGTGCCAGGGGGACAGGGGGGACGGATACGCAGTATTTT.

Many counts were recorded for this clonotype. The chain carries TRBV12-3 or TRBV12-4 and TRBJ2-7; 8 bases align to TRBD2. The V segment lost 7 bases and the J segment 6 bases; nucleotides outside the gene matches: 11. The CDR3 length is 14 residues. This chain's CDR3 is CASTTGTRPLEQYF. In DNA, the CDR3 is TGTGCCAGCACAACCGGGACTAGGCCTCTCGAGCAGTACTTC.

The rearrangement links TRBV19 to TRBJ1-2; D is unclear. CDR3 length equals 14 residues. Germline values: CDR1 LNHDA, CDR2 SQIVND (reference sequence). Trimming stripped 8 bases from V and 4 bases from J, with 17 bases between. The CDR3 sequence: CASSNPTLLYGYTF. In DNA form, the CDR3 reads TGTGCCAGTTCCAACCCGACACTCCTCTATGGCTACACCTTC.

Only a few counts were recorded for this clonotype. The V and J genes are TRBV15 and TRBJ1-2; D may be TRBD1 (5 bases). The CDR3 is made up of 16 amino acids. V was clipped by 0 bases and J by 3 bases, with 14 bases between them. Germline V lookup: CDR1 LNHNV, CDR2 YYDKDF (reference sequence). The chain's CDR3 is CATSRDWAGTDYGYTF. The CDR3 bases are TGTGCCACCAGCAGAGATTGGGCCGGGACGGACTATGGCTACACCTTC.

V and J are TRBV4-3 and TRBJ1-6; TRBD1 matches 9 bases. Unmatched junction bases numbered 3, after V lost 0 bases and J lost 9 bases. Germline values: CDR1 LGHNA, CDR2 YSLEER. The CDR3 spans 15 residues. The CDR3 nucleotides are TGCGCCAGCAGCCAAGATTGGGGACAGGGTTCACCCCTCCACTTT. Its translation: CASSQDWGQGSPLHF.

Many counts were recorded for this clonotype. The CDR3 sequence is CASSTPAGNYEQYF. As DNA, the CDR3 is TGTGCCAGCTCCACCCCGGCGGGGAACTACGAGCAGTACTTC. J is TRBJ2-7 and V is TRBV28, with D possibly matching TRBD2 (6 bases). The CDR3 spans 14 residues. Germline V gives CDR1 MDHEN, CDR2 SYDVKM. The V end lost 8 bases, the J end lost 3 bases, and 17 bases lay between the germline ends.

In the case of this clonotype: Possible read error: a much larger clone is one base away. The CDR3 carries no conserved terminal phenylalanine or tryptophan, so it likely arises from a read error. The chain carries TRBV7-2 and TRBJ2-3, with 7 bases identical to TRBD2. J was trimmed by 2 bases and V by 1 base; bases with no gene match: 6. This CDR3 comprises 16 residues. Germline CDR1 SGHTA, CDR2 FQGNSA. The DNA for the CDR3 is TGTGCCAGCAGCTTAGATTGGAGACTAGCCACAGATACGCAGTATTTA. This sequence encodes CASSLDWRLATDTQYL.

This clonotype was counted only a few times. The rearrangement uses TRBV18 and TRBJ1-1; D gene ambiguous. Germline V lookup: CDR1 KGHSH, CDR2 LQKENI. V lost 3 bases, J lost 4 bases, and 15 bases lay in between. The CDR3 sequence is 15 residues long. CDR3 amino acids: CASSPVWAARTEAFF. The CDR3, as DNA: TGTGCCAGCTCACCGGTTTGGGCAGCACGCACTGAAGCTTTCTTT.

This clonotype was seen ten or more times. The chain has TRBV20-1 and TRBJ1-5; no reliable D call. Germline V gene data show CDR1 as DFQATT and CDR2 as SNEGSKA (reference sequence). The CDR3 totals 13 residues. V was pared by 0 bases and J by 7 bases, with 10 bases between. CDR3 coding DNA: TGCAGTGCTAGAGAGTCCAGTTCACAGCCCCAGCATTTT. The encoded protein is CSARESSSQPQHF.

In its sample, this clonotype was seen a few times. V is TRBV7-9 and J is TRBJ2-6; D possibly matches TRBD1 or TRBD2 (5 bases each). V was shortened by 5 bases and J by 0 bases, with 14 bases between the two germline ends. This CDR3 contains 17 residues. CDR1 and CDR2 from the germline V gene are SEHNR and FQNEAQ (reference sequence). CDR3 amino acids: CASSPVGRSSGANVLTF. The CDR3 nucleotides are TGTGCCAGCAGCCCAGTGGGACGGAGCTCTGGGGCCAACGTCCTGACTTTC.

Worth noting for this clonotype: An end of the junction does not agree with germline; a read error may underlie this. J is TRBJ1-5 and V is TRBV19; D possibly corresponds to TRBD1 (5 bases). The V gene's germline CDR1 is LNHDA and CDR2 SQIVND (reference sequence). The CDR3 is 17 residues long. The CDR3 sequence is CASSMGLWTTINQPEHF. In DNA, the CDR3 is TGTGCCAGTAGTATGGGACTGTGGACAACTATCAATCAGCCCGAGCATTTT.

This clonotype was seen once. The chain carries TRBV4-1 and TRBJ2-2, with D unresolved. Trimming shortened V by 1 base and J by 6 bases, and 9 bases separated the two germline ends. Germline V lookup: CDR1 MGHRA, CDR2 YSYEKL. CDR3 length equals 14 residues. The CDR3 reads CASSQGSVAGELFF. The DNA of the CDR3 is TGCGCCAGCAGCCAAGGCAGTGTGGCCGGGGAGCTGTTTTTT.

The V gene is TRBV10-3, the J gene TRBJ2-1; 11 bases fit TRBD2. The ends lost 7 bases at V and 0 bases at J; junction bases unmatched: 5. Germline lookup yields CDR1 ENHRY and CDR2 SYGVKD. This CDR3 has 16 residues. The CDR3 loop reads CAITRGLAGSYNEQFF. The CDR3 region has the DNA TGTGCCATCACCAGAGGACTAGCGGGCTCCTACAATGAGCAGTTCTTC.

This clonotype showed up many times. The CDR3 coding sequence is TGTGCCAGCAGTTTATCTGGTTTGTGGGAGCCCTACGAGCAGTACTTC. Amino acid sequence: CASSLSGLWEPYEQYF. V usage is TRBV27 and J usage is TRBJ2-7, with a possible D match to TRBD2 (5 bases). V shed 0 bases and J shed 2 bases, with 14 bases lying between them. Germline loops: CDR1 MNHEY, CDR2 SMNVEV (reference sequence). The CDR3 loop spans 16 amino acids.

Of note for this clonotype: This likely comes from a read error, as the CDR3 has no conserved phenylalanine or tryptophan at its end. The chain is built from TRBV28 and TRBJ1-1; D is perhaps TRBD1 (5 bases). With 8 bases removed from V and 0 bases from J, the gap between germline ends came to 16 bases. The CDR3 is 15 residues long. Germline CDR1 reads MDHEN; CDR2 reads SYDVKM. In DNA form, the CDR3 reads TGTGCCAGCCGGGGCGCATCGTGGATGAACACTGAAGCTTTCGTT. It is translated as CASRGASWMNTEAFV.

Note on this clonotype: This may come from a read error, since a much larger clone is one base off. The V and J genes are TRBV2 and TRBJ2-3, with no clear D. Germline assignment: CDR1 SNHLY and CDR2 FYNNEI. The CDR3 is 13 residues long. CDR3 in DNA: TGTGCCAGCGGTGATCCAGGCACAGATACGCAGTATTTT. Protein sequence: CASGDPGTDTQYF. Full variable domain (missing parts from reference TRBV2 and TRBJ2-3): EPEVTQTPSHQVTQMGQEVILRCVPISNHLYFYWYRQILGQKVEFLVSFYNNEISEKSEIFDDQFSVERPDGSNFTLKIRSTKLEDSAMYFCASGDPGTDTQYFGPGTRLTVL.

This clonotype occurred many times. The CDR3 is CASSFGQNLSPLHF. DNA of the CDR3: TGTGCCAGCAGTTTCGGACAAAATCTATCACCCCTCCACTTT. V usage is TRBV27 and J usage is TRBJ1-6, with a possible D match to TRBD1 (5 bases). The germline V gene encodes CDR1 MNHEY and CDR2 SMNVEV (reference sequence). V was cut by 3 bases and J by 10 bases, with 13 bases left in between. This CDR3 has 14 amino acids.

The table lists this clonotype with a few counts. The chain is built from TRBV11-2 and TRBJ2-7; 9 positions agree with TRBD1. Germline trimming cut 3 bases from V and 5 bases from J; bases unmatched to any gene: 8. CDR3 length equals 15 residues. CDR1 and CDR2 from the germline V gene are SGHAT and FQNNGV. CDR3 amino acids: CASSFTGTGLNEQYF. The CDR3 DNA reads TGTGCCAGCAGCTTCACCGGGACAGGGTTGAACGAGCAGTACTTC. The whole variable domain, remainder taken from reference TRBV11-2 and TRBJ2-7, is EAGVAQSPRYKIIEKRQSVAFWCNPISGHATLYWYQQILGQGPKLLIQFQNNGVVDDSQLPKDRFSAERLKGVDSTLKIQPAKLEDSAVYLCASSFTGTGLNEQYFGPGTRLTVT.

This clonotype was counted many times. This chain connects TRBV5-1 to TRBJ2-7; tentative D call: TRBD1 (6 bases). V was shortened by 0 bases and J by 0 bases, with 10 bases between the two germline ends. Per germline, CDR1 SGHRS and CDR2 YFSETQ. The CDR3 spans 15 residues. CDR3 protein: CASSLGTVGSYEQYF. The CDR3 DNA is TGCGCCAGCAGCTTGGGGACAGTCGGCTCCTACGAGCAGTACTTC.

The rearrangement uses TRBV29-1 and TRBJ1-2; TRBD1 agrees at 7 bases. The CDR3 spans 12 residues. V was clipped by 7 bases and J by 3 bases; unmatched bases: 5. CDR1 and CDR2 (germline): SQVTM, ANQGSEA. The CDR3 coding sequence is TGCAGCGCCCGGGACAGTCACTATGGCTACACCTTC. Translated: CSARDSHYGYTF. The variable domain in full, with the rest retrieved from reference TRBV29-1 and TRBJ1-2, is SAVISQKPSRDICQRGTSLTIQCQVDSQVTMMFWYRQQPGQSLTLIATANQGSEATYESGFVIDKFPISRPNLTFSTLTVSNMSPEDSSIYLCSARDSHYGYTFGSGTRLTVV.

Note on this clonotype: Since a much larger clone is just one base distant, this may be a read error. This chain links TRBV6-2 or TRBV6-3 with TRBJ1-1; D is unclear. Trimming pared 3 bases from V and 6 bases from J, leaving 11 bases between. The CDR3 loop spans 13 amino acids. Germline V CDR1 and CDR2: MNHEY, SVGEGT. The CDR3 DNA reads TGTGCCAGCAGTTATAACAGAAACGCTGAAGCTTTCTTT. This sequence encodes CASSYNRNAEAFF.

This clonotype was detected ten times or more. The chain links TRBV5-1 to TRBJ2-1; weak D call: TRBD2 (6 bases). Trimming stripped 1 base from V and 5 bases from J, with 13 bases between. The CDR3 runs to 15 residues. Germline loops: CDR1 SGHRS, CDR2 YFSETQ. The DNA of the CDR3 is TGCGCCAGCAGCTTGAAGGGCGGGGTGGACAATGAGCAGTTCTTC. It yields the protein CASSLKGGVDNEQFF. The full variable domain, with the rest looked up from reference TRBV5-1 and TRBJ2-1, is KAGVTQTPRYLIKTRGQQVTLSCSPISGHRSVSWYQQTPGQGLQFLFEYFSETQRNKGNFPGRFSGRQFSNSRSEMNVSTLELGDSALYLCASSLKGGVDNEQFFGPGTRLTVL.

This clonotype was seen more than once but under ten times. This rearrangement joins TRBV27 to TRBJ2-1; no reliable D call. The CDR3 consists of 11 residues. The ends were cut back, 3 bases at V and 9 bases at J, with 6 bases in the middle. Germline V gives CDR1 MNHEY, CDR2 SMNVEV (reference sequence). The CDR3: CASSFGVEQFF. CDR3 nucleotide sequence: TGTGCCAGCAGTTTCGGAGTTGAGCAGTTCTTC.

This clonotype was counted at least ten times. This chain joins TRBV30 and TRBJ1-4; no definite D call. Germline CDR1 is GTSNPN and CDR2 is SVGIG (reference sequence). This CDR3 spans 12 amino acids. V was pared by 0 bases and J by 10 bases, with 9 bases between. CDR3 amino acids: CAWSVGEGKLFF. The DNA for the CDR3 is TGTGCCTGGAGTGTAGGAGAGGGAAAACTGTTTTTT.

This clonotype was observed at least ten times. This rearrangement joins TRBV7-9 to TRBJ2-7; 8 nucleotides match TRBD1. The V and J ends lost 0 bases and 6 bases, in that order; junction bases with no gene match: 7. From germline, CDR1 is SEHNR and CDR2 FQNEAQ (reference sequence). The CDR3 is 15 amino acids. The DNA of the CDR3 is TGTGCCAGCAGCTTAGCGAGGCAGGGGGCCTTCGAGCAGTACTTC. It specifies CASSLARQGAFEQYF.

In this sample, this clonotype turned up many times. This chain uses TRBV2 with TRBJ1-1, with 11 bases aligning to TRBD1. The V segment lost 6 bases and the J segment 5 bases; nucleotides outside the gene matches: 8. CDR3 length equals 15 residues. The germline CDR1 and CDR2 sequences are SNHLY and FYNNEI. CDR3 residues: CASSIGQGARTEAFF. The CDR3 DNA reads as TGTGCCAGCAGCATTGGACAGGGGGCGCGGACTGAAGCTTTCTTT.

This clonotype was detected a few times. The chain recombines TRBV7-9 with TRBJ2-3, with 12 bases aligning to TRBD2. Germline V lookup: CDR1 SEHNR, CDR2 FQNEAQ (reference sequence). Losses at the gene ends were 5 bases for V and 0 bases for J; bases not matched to a gene: 6. The CDR3 totals 17 residues. In nucleotides, the CDR3 is TGTGCCAGCAGCGGACTAGCGGGGCCGACTAGCACAGATACGCAGTATTTT. Translation: CASSGLAGPTSTDTQYF.